Below, 27 T cell receptor beta chains from the same sample are listed, as sequenced in a study of Ad26.COV2.S vaccination and SARS-CoV-2 variants. Regarding treatment: 15 to 20 received Ad26.COV2.S at low or high dose, single or two shots; about 5 received placebo; per-sample allocation not given. The study sampled participants on day 63 after the first vaccine or placebo injection. The method was immunoSEQ multiplex PCR; TCRdb's version includes in-frame clones alone and lacks a portion of them. The repertoire holds about 350,000 clones, with 70% to 90% as singletons. Sequencing was performed on peripheral blood, taken in a trial of Ad26.COV2.S vaccine versus placebo. The receptors were gathered from a person aged 18-60 years who received the Ad26.COV2.S COVID-19 vaccine or a placebo.

V and J are TRBV4-1 and TRBJ2-3; perhaps D is TRBD1 or TRBD2 (5 bases each). V gave up 0 bases and J gave up 2 bases, with 12 bases separating them. There are 16 residues in the CDR3. Germline CDR1 is MGHRA and CDR2 is YSYEKL. The CDR3: CASSQEGWGFTDTQYF. CDR3 coding DNA: TGCGCCAGCAGCCAAGAAGGGTGGGGGTTCACAGATACGCAGTATTTT.

The V and J genes are TRBV5-1 and TRBJ1-5; possibly TRBD1 for D (5 bases). This CDR3 is 15 amino acids long. Trimming removed 5 bases at V and 1 base at J, with 13 bases between. CDR1 is SGHRS and CDR2 is YFSETQ in the germline V gene. CDR3 DNA sequence: TGCGCCAGCAGTGTCACGGGGGGGAGCAATCAGCCCCAGCATTTT. Its translation is CASSVTGGSNQPQHF.

V usage is TRBV11-2 and J usage is TRBJ1-3, with 8 bases lining up with TRBD1. The CDR3 spans 16 residues. Per germline, CDR1 SGHAT and CDR2 FQNNGV. Trimming at V came to 4 bases and at J to 3 bases, leaving 8 bases not matched to a gene. CDR3 sequence (DNA): TGTGCCAGCAGCTCCCATTCAGGGGGCGTTGGAAACACCATATATTTT. Amino acids: CASSSHSGGVGNTIYF.

The rearrangement joins TRBV30 to TRBJ1-6, with D hard to call. Trimming removed 3 bases from V and 10 bases from J, with 10 bases in between. The CDR3 totals 12 residues. Germline V gene sequence: CDR1 GTSNPN, CDR2 SVGIG (reference sequence). The CDR3 nucleotides read TGTGCCTGGAGCGTGGGAAAATCACCCCTCCACTTT. Protein: CAWSVGKSPLHF.

This chain joins TRBV28 and TRBJ1-6; 8 bases are a match to TRBD1. V was clipped by 2 bases and J by 0 bases; unmatched bases: 9. There are 19 residues in the CDR3. Germline CDR1 is MDHEN and CDR2 is SYDVKM. As DNA, the CDR3 is TGTGCCAGCAGTTTACCCGGGACAGGTCCTGCCTCCTATAATTCACCCCTCCACTTT. It specifies CASSLPGTGPASYNSPLHF.

V gene TRBV4-1 combines with J gene TRBJ2-2; D ambiguous. CDR3 length: 14 amino acids. Trimming left V 5 bases short and J 2 bases short, with 9 bases between. Germline CDR1 MGHRA, CDR2 YSYEKL. The CDR3 DNA reads TGCGCCAGCAGCTCCAGAGTCAACACCGGGGAGCTGTTTTTT. Translation: CASSSRVNTGELFF.

The rearrangement uses TRBV9 and TRBJ1-5, with unresolved D. This CDR3 is 15 amino acids long. The ends were cut back, 0 bases at V and 3 bases at J, with 10 bases in the middle. Germline lookup yields CDR1 SGDLS and CDR2 YYNGEE. The CDR3 nucleotides are TGTGCCAGCAGCGTAGCTGCGGGAAACAATCAGCCCCAGCATTTT. Amino acid sequence: CASSVAAGNNQPQHF.

This clone was seen just once. V is TRBV7-2 and J is TRBJ2-2; a possible D gene is TRBD2 (5 bases). CDR1 and CDR2 from the germline V gene are SGHTA and FQGNSA. This CDR3 contains 15 residues. Trimming took off 1 base at V and 4 bases at J, with 10 bases between the two ends. The CDR3 DNA is TGTGCCAGCAGCTTAGTCGATCGGGGCACCGGGGAGCTGTTTTTT. Protein sequence: CASSLVDRGTGELFF.

This chain connects TRBV18 to TRBJ2-4; D is unclear. Trimming removed 2 bases at V and 1 base at J, with 12 bases between. CDR1 and CDR2 (germline): KGHSH, LQKENI. CDR3 length: 16 amino acids. The CDR3: CASSPEVFVAKNIQYF. As DNA, the CDR3 is TGTGCCAGCTCACCAGAGGTATTCGTGGCCAAAAACATTCAGTACTTC.

The chain couples TRBV27 to TRBJ2-5; 10 bases are a match to TRBD1. The CDR3 spans 12 residues. Germline CDR1 reads MNHEY; CDR2 reads SMNVEV (reference sequence). The V and J ends lost 6 bases and 7 bases, in that order; junction bases with no gene match: 2. The CDR3 coding sequence is TGTGCCAGCAGAGGACAGGGGGTGACCCAGTACTTC. Translated, it gives CASRGQGVTQYF.

This clone was counted a few times. The chain is built from TRBV11-2 and TRBJ2-7; D is perhaps TRBD1 (5 bases). The CDR3 has 15 amino acids. Looked up from germline, CDR1 is SGHAT and CDR2 is FQNNGV. The germline V and J ends were trimmed by 5 bases and 6 bases, with 20 bases remaining between them. CDR3 residues: CASSRRGDQASEQYF. The DNA of the CDR3 is TGTGCCAGCAGCCGAAGGGGCGACCAGGCCTCCGAGCAGTACTTC.

J is TRBJ1-2 and V is TRBV7-9; 8 bases match TRBD1. In germline, CDR1 is SEHNR, CDR2 FQNEAQ (reference sequence). V was pared by 5 bases and J by 0 bases, with 14 bases of the junction left unmatched. The CDR3 has 18 residues. The CDR3 loop is CASSALPGQETTNYGYTF. CDR3 nucleotide sequence: TGTGCCAGCAGCGCCCTTCCGGGACAGGAGACTACTAACTATGGCTACACCTTC.

This clone was counted a single time. The chain recombines TRBV11-2 with TRBJ2-7; D remains ambiguous. Trimming shortened V by 5 bases and J by 2 bases, and 13 bases separated the two germline ends. Germline CDR1 is SGHAT and CDR2 is FQNNGV. The CDR3 length is 14 residues. The CDR3 DNA sequence: TGTGCCAGCAGCGTCGAGACCCAAACCTACGAGCAGTACTTC. It specifies CASSVETQTYEQYF.

The CDR3 DNA follows: TGTGCCAGCAGCCCGACGGGGCGGGAGGGAACAGATACGCAGTATTTT. Its translation: CASSPTGREGTDTQYF. The chain carries TRBV13 and TRBJ2-3, with TRBD2 identical over 9 bases. The trim removed 5 bases at V and 3 bases at J, leaving 9 bases unmatched. The CDR3 is made up of 16 amino acids. The germline CDR1 and CDR2 sequences are PRHDT and FYEKMQ (reference sequence).

This clone was picked up one time. The chain carries TRBV6-2 or TRBV6-3 and TRBJ2-7; D is undetermined. The germline V and J ends were trimmed by 3 bases and 1 base, with 10 bases remaining between them. The CDR3 spans 14 residues. CDR1 and CDR2 (germline): MNHEY, SVGEGT. The CDR3 here is CASSYGWASYEQYF. CDR3 DNA: TGTGCCAGCAGTTATGGCTGGGCGTCCTACGAGCAGTACTTC.

This chain uses TRBV28 with TRBJ1-2; D possibly corresponds to TRBD1 (6 bases). V lost 8 bases, J lost 4 bases, and 14 bases lay in between. CDR1 and CDR2 from the germline V gene are MDHEN and SYDVKM. The CDR3 contains 13 residues. DNA of the CDR3: TGTGCCAGCCTCTTACAGGGTGGCTATGGCTACACCTTC. Translating it yields CASLLQGGYGYTF.

The chain recombines TRBV28 with TRBJ2-2; a weak D match, TRBD2 (6 bases). Germline V gene data show CDR1 as MDHEN and CDR2 as SYDVKM. V was cut by 6 bases and J by 0 bases, with 17 bases left in between. The CDR3 spans 17 residues. The chain's CDR3 is CASSPQGWGANTGELFF. The CDR3 bases are TGTGCCAGCAGCCCCCAAGGGTGGGGGGCGAACACCGGGGAGCTGTTTTTT.

This chain connects TRBV19 to TRBJ1-2; 10 bases are shared with TRBD1. The trim removed 7 bases at V and 4 bases at J, leaving 6 bases unmatched. Germline loops: CDR1 LNHDA, CDR2 SQIVND (reference sequence). The CDR3 is 14 residues long. CDR3 in amino acids: CASKTGGAGYGYTF. Written as DNA, the CDR3 is TGTGCCAGTAAGACAGGGGGCGCTGGCTATGGCTACACCTTC.

V gene TRBV7-9 combines with J gene TRBJ2-3, with unresolved D. V gave up 5 bases and J gave up 1 base, with 13 bases separating them. This CDR3 has 15 amino acids. In germline, CDR1 is SEHNR, CDR2 FQNEAQ (reference sequence). Written as DNA, the CDR3 is TGTGCCAGCAGCCCCGCCTGGCTCGGCACAGATACGCAGTATTTT. Translation gives CASSPAWLGTDTQYF.

This sequence joins TRBV6-2 or TRBV6-3 and TRBJ2-2, with 10 bases that match TRBD1. CDR1 and CDR2 (germline): MNHEY, SVGEGT. The CDR3 length is 15 residues. With 3 bases clipped from V and 6 bases from J, the junction kept 4 bases outside the gene matches. The DNA of the CDR3 is TGTGCCAGCAGTTATTGGACAGGGGGTTCCGGGGAGCTGTTTTTT. This sequence encodes CASSYWTGGSGELFF.

V is TRBV27 and J is TRBJ2-5; tentatively, D is TRBD1 or TRBD2 (5 bases each). The CDR3 totals 13 residues. Germline V lookup: CDR1 MNHEY, CDR2 SMNVEV (reference sequence). V was shortened by 3 bases and J by 5 bases, with 10 bases between the two germline ends. The chain's CDR3 is CASSFLGEETQYF. CDR3 DNA: TGTGCCAGCAGTTTTTTGGGGGAGGAGACCCAGTACTTC.

The chain employs TRBV27 and TRBJ2-4; 10 bases are a match to TRBD2. Germline V CDR1 and CDR2: MNHEY, SMNVEV (reference sequence). Losses at the gene ends were 4 bases for V and 4 bases for J; bases not matched to a gene: 13. This CDR3 is 18 amino acids long. The CDR3 is CASSSRLLAGEGKNIQYF. The DNA of the CDR3 is TGTGCCAGCAGTTCACGTCTCCTAGCGGGAGAGGGAAAAAACATTCAGTACTTC.

The chain links TRBV19 to TRBJ2-5; D might be TRBD2 (5 bases). The CDR3 consists of 17 residues. From germline, CDR1 is LNHDA and CDR2 SQIVND (reference sequence). Between the trimmed V and J ends, which lost 1 base and 5 bases, there was a span of 20 bases. This CDR3 reads CASSIVRDYSRSETQYF. The DNA for the CDR3 is TGTGCCAGTAGTATAGTCCGCGACTACTCTAGGTCGGAGACCCAGTACTTC.

This sequence joins TRBV19 and TRBJ2-2; 12 bases align to TRBD2. The germline V gene encodes CDR1 LNHDA and CDR2 SQIVND (reference sequence). Trimming removed 1 base from V and 6 bases from J; junction bases left unmatched: 3. The CDR3 covers 16 residues. The CDR3 region has the DNA TGTGCCAGTAGTATAGGACTAGCGGGAGTATCCGGGGAGCTGTTTTTT. Translating gives CASSIGLAGVSGELFF.

The chain is built from TRBV2 and TRBJ1-4; 7 nucleotides line up with TRBD1. Germline CDR1 and CDR2: SNHLY and FYNNEI. The CDR3 runs 13 residues. The V and J ends lost 3 bases and 8 bases, in that order; junction bases with no gene match: 3. The CDR3 DNA sequence: TGTGCCAGCAGTGAGACAGGGCCCGAAAAACTGTTTTTT. Translating gives CASSETGPEKLFF.

V usage is TRBV7-9 and J usage is TRBJ2-7; 14 bases line up with TRBD2. Germline V lookup: CDR1 SEHNR, CDR2 FQNEAQ (reference sequence). The CDR3 is 16 residues long. V shed 4 bases, J shed 5 bases, and the junction held 7 bases outside the gene matches. This CDR3 reads CASSSTSGGAFHEQYF. The CDR3 nucleotides are TGTGCCAGCAGCTCGACTAGCGGGGGGGCTTTCCACGAGCAGTACTTC.

This rearrangement joins TRBV7-9 to TRBJ1-1, with D perhaps TRBD1 (6 bases). V was clipped by 4 bases and J by 4 bases, with 16 bases between them. The length of the CDR3 is 15 residues. Germline CDR1 SEHNR, CDR2 FQNEAQ (reference sequence). The CDR3: CASSSPSGEITEAFF. The CDR3, as DNA: TGTGCCAGCAGCTCCCCATCAGGGGAGATCACTGAAGCTTTCTTT. The entire variable domain, with the rest obtained from reference TRBV7-9 and TRBJ1-1, is as follows: DTGVSQNPRHKITKRGQNVTFRCDPISEHNRLYWYRQTLGQGPEFLTYFQNEAQLEKSRLLSDRFSAERPKGSFSTLEIQRTEQGDSAMYLCASSSPSGEITEAFFGQGTRLTVV.